The 6 T cell receptor beta chains in this list originate from one sample, sequenced in a study of CXCR3-negative and CXCR3-positive naive CD8 T cells. Study results and caveats: CXCR3-positive naive cells had more hydrophobic TRB CDR3s than CXCR3-negative naive cells.

Researchers prepared the TRB cDNA libraries using 5' RACE with UMI labels. TCRdb processed the 5' RACE reads again and assigns one entry to each CDR3 protein, with no DNA. In total, the table holds 110,000 or so distinct CDR3 sequences. No antigen has been assigned to these receptors. The sequenced material came from naive CXCR3+ CD8+ T cells from blood. The sample's subset: CD45RO-CCR7+CD27+CD95- naive CD8+ T cells expressing CXCR3 (TNR3+). The receptor set was obtained from a human donor in good health. Some clones in this sample may be carry-over from other donors' samples.

The V and J genes are TRBV7-3 and TRBJ2-2; lacking DNA, the TRBD2 call made by TCRdb goes unchecked. The CDR3 totals 16 residues. Germline loops: CDR1 SGHTA, CDR2 FQGTGA. The CDR3 spells CASSPSGGSNTGELFF.

The genes are TRBV2 and TRBJ2-7; no DNA is available, so the TRBD2 call from TCRdb remains unchecked. Looked up from germline, CDR1 is SNHLY and CDR2 is FYNNEI. This CDR3 has 13 amino acids. The CDR3 is CVSFGRDSYEQYF.

This chain connects TRBV11-2 to TRBJ2-7; absent DNA, TCRdb's TRBD1 call cannot be checked. Looked up from germline, CDR1 is SGHAT and CDR2 is FQNNGV. This CDR3 contains 13 residues. CDR3 loop: CASSRTGNYEQYF.

The chain links TRBV24-1 to TRBJ1-4. Per germline, CDR1 KGHDR and CDR2 SFDVKD. This CDR3 contains 13 residues. CDR3 amino acids: CATIKATNEKLFF.

The chain links TRBV7-9 to TRBJ2-1. CDR3 length equals 13 residues. Germline assignment: CDR1 SEHNR and CDR2 FQNEAQ (reference sequence). The CDR3 loop is CASSLGPINEQFF.

This sequence joins TRBV11-2 and TRBJ2-3; TCRdb's D call of TRBD1 is untestable without DNA. CDR3 length: 11 amino acids. Germline loops: CDR1 SGHAT, CDR2 FQNNGV. The CDR3 here is CASNGAGDLVF.